The clone carrying this TCR beta chain was picked up a small number of times. As yet, its antigen is unknown. This record comes from a study of CD8+CD57+ T cells in acquired aplastic anemia. The overall study: The DNA of sorted CD4+ and CD8+ cells averaged 3.2 ug. Broader study findings: Significant differences in CD8+ Simpson's diversity were not observed between patients and controls.

The CDR3 extends over 13 amino acids. V was clipped by 10 bases and J by 11 bases; unmatched bases: 15. Germline V gene sequence: CDR1 SGHDT, CDR2 YYEEEE. An expansion of CD8+CD57+ cells by flow cytometry had been shown in patients chosen for sequencing. Severe acquired aplastic anemia was the diagnosis recorded for all patients. The TCR beta profiling, which covered VDJ combination and CDR3 sequence, was carried out using genomic DNA as the template. TCRdb analysed the reads with MiXCR anew, one entry per CDR3 protein. Found here are just over 450,000 distinct CDR3 sequences, around 30% of them singletons; the top ten hold 0.7% to 1%.

Sequencing was done on a sample of sorted CD4+, CD8+, or CD8+CD57+ T cells (not recorded which) from PBMCs. The V gene is TRBV5-6, the J gene TRBJ2-1; 7 bases line up with TRBD2. This receptor was obtained from a human donor with aplastic anemia. The CDR3 coding sequence is TGTGCCGCATCGGCTAGCGGTGGATGGAAGCAGTTCTTC. This encodes CAASASGGWKQFF. The full variable domain, rest sourced from reference TRBV5-6 and TRBJ2-1, is DAGVTQSPTHLIKTRGQQVTLRCSPKSGHDTVSWYQQALGQGPQFIFQYYEEEERQRGNFPDRFSGHQFPNYSSELNVNALLLGDSALYLCAASASGGWKQFFGPGTRLTVL.